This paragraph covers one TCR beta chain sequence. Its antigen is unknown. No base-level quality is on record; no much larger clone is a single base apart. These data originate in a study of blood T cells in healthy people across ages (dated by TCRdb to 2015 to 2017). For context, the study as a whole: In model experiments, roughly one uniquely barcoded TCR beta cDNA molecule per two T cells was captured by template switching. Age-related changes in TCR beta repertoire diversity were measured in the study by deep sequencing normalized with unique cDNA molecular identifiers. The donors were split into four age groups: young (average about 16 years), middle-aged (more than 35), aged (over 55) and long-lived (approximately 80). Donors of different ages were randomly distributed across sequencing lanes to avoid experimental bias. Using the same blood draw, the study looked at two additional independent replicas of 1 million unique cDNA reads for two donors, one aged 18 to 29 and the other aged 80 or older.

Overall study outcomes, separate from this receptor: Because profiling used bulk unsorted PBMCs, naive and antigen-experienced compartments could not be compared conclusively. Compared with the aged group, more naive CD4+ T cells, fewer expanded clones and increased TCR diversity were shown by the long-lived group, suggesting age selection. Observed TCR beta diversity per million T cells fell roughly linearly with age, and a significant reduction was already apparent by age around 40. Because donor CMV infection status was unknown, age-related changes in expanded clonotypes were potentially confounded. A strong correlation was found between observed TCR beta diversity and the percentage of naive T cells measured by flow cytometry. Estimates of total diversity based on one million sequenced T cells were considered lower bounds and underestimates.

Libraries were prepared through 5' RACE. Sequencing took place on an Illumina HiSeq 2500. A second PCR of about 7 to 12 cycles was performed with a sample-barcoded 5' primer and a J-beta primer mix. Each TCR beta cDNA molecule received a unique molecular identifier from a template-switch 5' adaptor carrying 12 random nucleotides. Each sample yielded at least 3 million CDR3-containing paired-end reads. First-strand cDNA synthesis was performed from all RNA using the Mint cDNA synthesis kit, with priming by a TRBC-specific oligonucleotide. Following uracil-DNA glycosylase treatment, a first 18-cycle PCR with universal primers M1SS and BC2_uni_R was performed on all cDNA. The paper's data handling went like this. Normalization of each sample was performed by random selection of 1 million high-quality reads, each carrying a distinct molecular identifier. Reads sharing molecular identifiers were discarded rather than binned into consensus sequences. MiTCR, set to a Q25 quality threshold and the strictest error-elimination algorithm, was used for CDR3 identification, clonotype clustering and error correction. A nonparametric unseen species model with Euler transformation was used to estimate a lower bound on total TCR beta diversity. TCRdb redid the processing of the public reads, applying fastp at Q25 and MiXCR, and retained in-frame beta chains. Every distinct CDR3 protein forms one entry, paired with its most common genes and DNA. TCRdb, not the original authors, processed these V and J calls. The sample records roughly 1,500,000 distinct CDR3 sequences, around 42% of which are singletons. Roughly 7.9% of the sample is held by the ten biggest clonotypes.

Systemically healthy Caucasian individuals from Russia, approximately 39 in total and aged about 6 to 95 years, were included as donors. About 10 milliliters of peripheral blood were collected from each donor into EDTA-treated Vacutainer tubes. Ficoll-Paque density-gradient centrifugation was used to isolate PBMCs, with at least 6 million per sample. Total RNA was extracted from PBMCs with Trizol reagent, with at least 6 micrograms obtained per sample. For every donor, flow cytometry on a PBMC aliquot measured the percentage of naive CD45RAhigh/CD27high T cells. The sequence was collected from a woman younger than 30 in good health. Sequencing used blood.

The CDR3 region has the sequence CAISESKGQASYEQYF. The DNA sequence is given as TGTGCCATCAGTGAGTCTAAGGGACAGGCTAGCTACGAGCAGTACTTC. The sequence joins TRBV10-3 to TRBJ2-7, with 8 bases in between that match TRBD1. The germline V gene provides CDR1 ENHRY and CDR2 SYGVKD. V loses 0 bases at its end and J loses 3 bases; junction bases beyond the gene matches: 7. The CDR3 measures 16 amino acids from cysteine to phenylalanine. Here the CDR3 DNA is all that survives: 48 bases in frame from base 1.